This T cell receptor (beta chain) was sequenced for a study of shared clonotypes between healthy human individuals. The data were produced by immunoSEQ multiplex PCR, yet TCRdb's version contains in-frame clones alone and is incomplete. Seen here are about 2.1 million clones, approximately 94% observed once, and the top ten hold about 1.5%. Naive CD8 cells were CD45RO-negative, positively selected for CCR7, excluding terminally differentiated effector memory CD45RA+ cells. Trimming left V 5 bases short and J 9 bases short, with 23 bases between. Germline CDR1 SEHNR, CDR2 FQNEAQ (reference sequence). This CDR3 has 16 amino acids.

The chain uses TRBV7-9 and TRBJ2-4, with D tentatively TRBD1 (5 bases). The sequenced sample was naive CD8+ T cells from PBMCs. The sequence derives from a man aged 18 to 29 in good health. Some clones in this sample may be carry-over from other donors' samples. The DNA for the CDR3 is TGTGCCAGCAGCGGCAGTTACGACAGAGAAACAGGCATTCAGTACTTC. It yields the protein CASSGSYDRETGIQYF.